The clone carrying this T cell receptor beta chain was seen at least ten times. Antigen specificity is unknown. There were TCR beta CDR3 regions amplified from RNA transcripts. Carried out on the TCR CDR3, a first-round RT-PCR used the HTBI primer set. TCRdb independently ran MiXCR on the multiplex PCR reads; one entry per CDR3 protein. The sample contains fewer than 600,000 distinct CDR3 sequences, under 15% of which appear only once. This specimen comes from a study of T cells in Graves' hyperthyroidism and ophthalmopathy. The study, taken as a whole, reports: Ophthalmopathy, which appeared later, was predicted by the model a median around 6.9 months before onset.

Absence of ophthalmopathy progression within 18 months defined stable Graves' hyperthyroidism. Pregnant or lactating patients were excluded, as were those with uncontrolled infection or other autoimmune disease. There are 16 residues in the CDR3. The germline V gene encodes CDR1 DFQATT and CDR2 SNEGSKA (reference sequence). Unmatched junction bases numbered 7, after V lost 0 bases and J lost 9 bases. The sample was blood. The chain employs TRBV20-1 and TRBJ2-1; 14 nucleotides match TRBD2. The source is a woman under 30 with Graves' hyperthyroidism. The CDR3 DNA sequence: TGCAGTGCTAGAGATCCCGGGACTAGCGGGAGTATTGAGCAGTTCTTC. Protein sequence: CSARDPGTSGSIEQFF.